The source of this T cell receptor beta chain is a study of T cell responses to AZD1222 COVID-19 vaccine. Overall study: Pooled together were second doses at about 4 or about 12 weeks. Whole-study findings and limits: Researchers report vaccine-associated CD4 TCRs spanning spike, with dominance at 160-218 and 743-854. Clonal diversity was possibly underestimated; the donors were predominantly white British and more often female.

Using immunoSEQ multiplex PCR, the repertoire was profiled, and TCRdb retains in-frame clones only, with some absent. This sample has 70,000 to 90,000 clones, with around 80% found just once. Turning to this clone: Its antigen is not known.

The CDR3 extends over 21 amino acids. Germline CDR1 is SGHRS and CDR2 is YFSETQ. Trimming took 0 bases from V and 0 from J; bases not matched to a gene: 12. The sequence was collected from an adult in good health. The sample in question was peripheral blood, obtained on day 0 of AZD1222 vaccination. V gene TRBV5-1 combines with J gene TRBJ2-1; the match to TRBD2 covers 13 bases. The CDR3 DNA reads TGCGCCAGCAGCTTGGAACTCTTTACTAGCGGGAGGGGGAGCTCCTACAATGAGCAGTTCTTC. Translated, it gives CASSLELFTSGRGSSYNEQFF.